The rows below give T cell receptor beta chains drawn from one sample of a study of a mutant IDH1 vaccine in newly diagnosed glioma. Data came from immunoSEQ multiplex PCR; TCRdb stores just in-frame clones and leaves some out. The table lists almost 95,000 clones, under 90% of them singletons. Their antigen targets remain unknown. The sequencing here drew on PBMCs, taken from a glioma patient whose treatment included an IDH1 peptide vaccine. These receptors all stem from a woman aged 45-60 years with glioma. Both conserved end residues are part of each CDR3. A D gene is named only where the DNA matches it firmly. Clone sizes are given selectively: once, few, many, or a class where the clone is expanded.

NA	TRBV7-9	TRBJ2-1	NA	CASSSPPGHSEQFF	TGTGCCAGCAGCTCTCCCCCGGGACACAGTGAGCAGTTCTTC
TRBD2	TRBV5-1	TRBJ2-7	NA	CASSLAGGSVDEQYF	TGCGCCAGCAGCTTGGCCGGCGGGAGTGTAGACGAGCAGTACTTC
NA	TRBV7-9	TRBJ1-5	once	CATQGAGLQPQHF	TGTGCCACCCAAGGAGCAGGCCTCCAGCCCCAGCATTTT
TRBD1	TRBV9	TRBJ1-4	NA	CASSARQGAGEKLFF	TGTGCCAGCAGCGCCCGACAGGGGGCTGGCGAAAAACTGTTTTTT
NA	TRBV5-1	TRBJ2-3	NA	CASRTLSSTDTQYF	TGCGCCAGTCGGACACTTTCTAGCACAGATACGCAGTATTTT
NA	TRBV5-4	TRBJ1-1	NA	CASSLVYAGDTEAFF	TGTGCCAGCAGCTTGGTTTACGCGGGCGACACTGAAGCTTTCTTT
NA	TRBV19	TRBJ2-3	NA	CASSIDGGTDTQYF	TGTGCCAGTAGTATAGACGGGGGCACAGATACGCAGTATTTT
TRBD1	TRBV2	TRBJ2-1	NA	CASSDEGGNNEQFF	TGTGCCAGCAGTGACGAAGGGGGCAATAATGAGCAGTTCTTC
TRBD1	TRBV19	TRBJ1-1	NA	CASTRGRGMNTEAFF	TGTGCCAGTACCCGAGGCAGGGGGATGAACACTGAAGCTTTCTTT
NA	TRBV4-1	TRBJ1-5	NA	CASSQDSARGQPQHF	TGCGCCAGCAGCCAAGATAGCGCCCGTGGGCAGCCCCAGCATTTT
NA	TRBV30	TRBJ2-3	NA	CAWRRGGGTDTQYF	TGTGCCTGGAGGAGGGGGGGTGGCACAGATACGCAGTATTTT
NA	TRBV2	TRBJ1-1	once	CASSHNGETEAFF	TGTGCCAGCAGTCATAACGGTGAGACTGAAGCTTTCTTT
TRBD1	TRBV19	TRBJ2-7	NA	CASRATGGNYEQYF	TGTGCCAGTAGGGCGACAGGGGGGAACTACGAGCAGTACTTC
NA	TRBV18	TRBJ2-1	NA	CASSPDRTYNEQFF	TGTGCCAGCTCGCCCGACCGGACGTACAATGAGCAGTTCTTC
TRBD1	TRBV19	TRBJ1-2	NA	CASNPWGQGYGYTF	TGTGCCAGTAACCCTTGGGGACAGGGCTATGGCTACACCTTC
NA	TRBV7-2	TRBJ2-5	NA	CASSPGLMRETQYF	TGTGCCAGCAGCCCTGGGCTTATGCGAGAGACCCAGTACTTC
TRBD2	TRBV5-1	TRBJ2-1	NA	CASSGGPSGRRGSYNEQFF	TGCGCCAGCTCTGGTGGGCCTAGCGGGAGGCGAGGCTCCTACAATGAGCAGTTCTTC
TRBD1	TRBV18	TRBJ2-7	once	CASSTGTGEQYF	TGTGCCAGCTCAACGGGGACAGGTGAGCAGTACTTC
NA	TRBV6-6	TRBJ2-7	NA	CASSYPSAQGAYEQYF	TGTGCCAGCAGTTACCCTTCAGCACAGGGTGCCTACGAGCAGTACTTC
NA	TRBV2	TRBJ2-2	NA	CASKPGPTGELFF	TGTGCCAGCAAACCGGGACCCACCGGGGAGCTGTTTTTT
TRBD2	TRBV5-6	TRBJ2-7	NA	CASGTRGTRAYEQYF	TGTGCCAGCGGTACGAGGGGGACTAGGGCCTACGAGCAGTACTTC
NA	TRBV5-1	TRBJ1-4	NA	CASSPGTSSTTNEKLFF	TGCGCCAGCAGCCCAGGGACAAGCTCTACAACTAATGAAAAACTGTTTTTT
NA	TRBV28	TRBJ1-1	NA	CASSWVTNTEAFF	TGTGCCAGCAGTTGGGTCACCAACACTGAAGCTTTCTTT
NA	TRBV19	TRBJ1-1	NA	CASDHGRSYEAFF	TGTGCCAGTGACCATGGACGGTCCTATGAAGCTTTCTTT
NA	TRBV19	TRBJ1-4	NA	CASSTGLAGKLFF	TGTGCCAGTAGTACTGGACTCGCGGGGAAACTGTTTTTT
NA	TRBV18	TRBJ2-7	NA	CASSPAGQAYEQYF	TGTGCCAGCTCACCGGCAGGCCAGGCCTACGAGCAGTACTTC
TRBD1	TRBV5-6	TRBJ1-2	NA	CASSFGQGAQSYGYTF	TGTGCCAGCAGCTTTGGACAGGGGGCGCAAAGCTATGGCTACACCTTC
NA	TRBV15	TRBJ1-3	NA	CATSRDRGSGNTIYF	TGTGCCACCAGCAGAGACAGGGGCTCTGGAAACACCATATATTTT
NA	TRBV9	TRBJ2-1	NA	CATSRQLGNEQFF	TGTGCCACCTCGCGTCAGTTAGGAAATGAGCAGTTCTTC
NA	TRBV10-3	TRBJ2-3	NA	CAISLTDTQYF	TGTGCCATCAGCCTGACAGATACGCAGTATTTT
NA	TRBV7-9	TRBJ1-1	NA	CASSRGSEAFF	TGTGCCAGCAGCCGGGGTTCTGAAGCTTTCTTT
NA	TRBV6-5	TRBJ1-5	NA	CASSYDAGNQPQHF	TGTGCCAGCAGTTACGACGCGGGGAATCAGCCCCAGCATTTT
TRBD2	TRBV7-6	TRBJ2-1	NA	CASSNGAGTYNEQFF	TGTGCCAGCAGCAACGGAGCGGGAACCTACAATGAGCAGTTCTTC
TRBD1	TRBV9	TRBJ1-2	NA	CASSTQGGDGYTF	TGTGCCAGCAGCACCCAGGGGGGAGATGGCTACACCTTC
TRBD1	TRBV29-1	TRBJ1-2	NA	CTVRDSYSNYGYTF	TGCACCGTCCGGGACAGCTATTCTAACTATGGCTACACCTTC
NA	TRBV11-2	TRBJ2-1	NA	CASSLRVAASYNEQFF	TGTGCCAGCAGCTTAAGAGTAGCGGCCTCCTACAATGAGCAGTTCTTC
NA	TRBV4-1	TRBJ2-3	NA	CASSQEGDTQYF	TGCGCCAGCAGCCAAGAAGGGGATACGCAGTATTTT
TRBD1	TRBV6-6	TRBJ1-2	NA	CASSYTGGSFYGYTF	TGTGCCAGCAGTTACACAGGGGGCTCCTTCTATGGCTACACCTTC
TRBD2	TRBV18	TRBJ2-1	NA	CASSPLGLAGANEQFF	TGTGCCAGCTCACCACTAGGACTAGCGGGAGCCAATGAGCAGTTCTTC